The clone carrying this TCR beta chain appeared a single time. This entry comes from a study of cytomegalovirus exposure and HLA in healthy donors. V was pared by 4 bases and J by 7 bases, with 6 bases of the junction left unmatched. The CDR3 covers 14 residues. CDR1 and CDR2 from the germline V gene are SGHRS and YFSETQ. Researchers ran the PCR with 60 Vbeta and 13 Jbeta primers. Repertoires were generated with immunoSEQ multiplex PCR, while TCRdb's copy carries only in-frame clones and drops some. The sample lists roughly 140,000 clones, 64% occurring once. The source material was PBMCs. The clonotype was recovered from a woman under 40 in good health and CMV-seropositive. V usage is TRBV5-1 and J usage is TRBJ2-1, with 9 positions matching TRBD2. In DNA, the CDR3 is TGCGCCAGCAGCGGGCGGGAGGGCTTTAATGAGCAGTTCTTC. Its protein is CASSGREGFNEQFF.